This TCR beta chain was sequenced in a study of T cells in Graves' hyperthyroidism and ophthalmopathy. This CDR3 spans 15 amino acids. Trimming removed 2 bases from V and 8 bases from J; junction bases left unmatched: 9. Germline-derived CDR1 and CDR2 are LNHDA and SQIVND (reference sequence). Regions amplified from RNA transcripts were the TCR beta CDR3 regions. TCR CDR3 regions were first amplified by RT-PCR with HTBI primers. Each CDR3 protein is one row after TCRdb ran MiXCR on the multiplex PCR reads. This table holds around 110,000 distinct CDR3 sequences, approximately 15% found once. The clonotype originates from a woman in her forties or fifties with Graves' hyperthyroidism. The sequenced sample consisted of blood. The V call is TRBV19, the J call TRBJ2-1; 7 bases are a match to TRBD2. The DNA of the CDR3 is TGTGCCAGTAGTATAACTGCGGGAGTTATAGATGAGCAGTTCTTC. It specifies CASSITAGVIDEQFF.